A single sample gave rise to the 29 T cell receptor beta chains below, sequenced in a study of response to subunit inactivated influenza vaccine. A single record per CDR3 protein comes from TCRdb applying MiXCR to the RT-PCR reads. Here the sample spans some 570,000 distinct CDR3 sequences, approximately 10% being singletons. These records were also assigned to another study, of T cells expressing NK-cell markers. That work states: For TCR beta, cDNA was produced by 5'RACE template switching with UMIs.

The sample here was PBMCs from blood, taken on the day of vaccination. The origin of the receptors is a man aged 50 to 60 who received an inactivated influenza vaccine.

The table lists this clonotype with a few counts. The chain combines TRBV5-1 with TRBJ2-3; D may be TRBD1 or TRBD2 (5 bases each). The CDR3 is 16 residues long. Trimming took 0 bases from V and 2 from J, leaving 13 bases between them. Germline lookup yields CDR1 SGHRS and CDR2 YFSETQ. Here the CDR3 reads CASSLGGVLATDTQYF. The DNA of the CDR3 is TGCGCCAGCAGCTTGGGAGGGGTGCTTGCCACAGATACGCAGTATTTT.

The V gene is TRBV4-1, the J gene TRBJ2-1; D possibly matches TRBD1 or TRBD2 (6 bases each). This CDR3 is 17 amino acids long. Germline V gene lookup returns CDR1 MGHRA and CDR2 YSYEKL. With 1 base removed from V and 2 bases from J, the gap between germline ends came to 15 bases. The CDR3 coding sequence is TGCGCCAGCAGCCAAGTACGGGGGCAACTAGCCTACAATGAGCAGTTCTTC. It yields the protein CASSQVRGQLAYNEQFF.

This sequence joins TRBV12-3 or TRBV12-4 and TRBJ2-1, with D possibly matching TRBD2 (5 bases). This CDR3 is built from 14 residues. V lost 0 bases, J lost 8 bases, and 11 bases lay in between. The CDR3 region has the DNA TGTGCCAGCAGTTTAGCGGGAGAAGAGGATGAGCAGTTCTTC. This gives the protein CASSLAGEEDEQFF.

This clonotype was seen many times. The gene calls are TRBV6-2 or TRBV6-3 and TRBJ2-1; D is uncertain. Trimming cost V 7 bases and J 0 bases, with 1 base left between them. CDR3 length: 11 amino acids. Germline V lookup: CDR1 MNHEY, CDR2 SVGEGT. The CDR3 here is CASNSYNEQFF. The CDR3 DNA reads as TGTGCCAGCAACTCCTACAATGAGCAGTTCTTC.

This clonotype appeared a few times. CDR3 DNA: TGTGCCAGCAGTTTCGGGAGCGGGGGCTCCTACAATGAGCAGTTCTTC. Encoded protein: CASSFGSGGSYNEQFF. V is TRBV27 and J is TRBJ2-1; 8 positions match TRBD2. The germline V gene encodes CDR1 MNHEY and CDR2 SMNVEV (reference sequence). The CDR3 sequence is 16 residues long. V trimming: 3 bases; J trimming: 0 bases; junction bases outside the gene matches: 4.

This clonotype has only a few counts. The chain uses TRBV20-1 and TRBJ2-1, with 10 nucleotides matching TRBD2. The CDR3 contains 15 residues. J lost 5 bases, V lost 6 bases, and 10 bases had no gene match. CDR1 is DFQATT, CDR2 SNEGSKA, per germline (reference sequence). CDR3 bases: TGCAGTGCCCCACGCCCACTAGCGGGGAACAATGAGCAGTTCTTC. This translates into CSAPRPLAGNNEQFF.

The CDR3 DNA sequence: TGTGCCAGCAGCTTAAGTCCGGGACTAGCGGGCCGCTCCTACGAGCAGTACTTC. Encoded protein: CASSLSPGLAGRSYEQYF. V usage is TRBV7-6 and J usage is TRBJ2-7; 12 positions match TRBD2. Germline CDR1 and CDR2: SGHVS and FNYEAQ. This CDR3 is built from 18 residues. With 2 bases clipped from V and 0 bases from J, the junction kept 8 bases outside the gene matches.

This clonotype was picked up many times. The chain links TRBV11-1 to TRBJ1-1, with D uncertain. Trimming pared 3 bases from V and 2 bases from J, leaving 13 bases between. There are 15 residues in the CDR3. Germline V lookup: CDR1 SGHAT, CDR2 FQDESV (reference sequence). CDR3 DNA: TGTGCCAGCAGCTTTCGGGCCGCAGATAACACTGAAGCTTTCTTT. It translates to CASSFRAADNTEAFF.

The V call is TRBV18, the J call TRBJ2-5; D is possibly TRBD1 (5 bases). Trimming pared 6 bases from V and 5 bases from J, leaving 13 bases between. CDR3 length: 13 amino acids. Germline CDR1 is KGHSH and CDR2 is LQKENI. The CDR3 loop reads CASSPGIRETQYF. The CDR3 DNA sequence: TGTGCCAGCTCGCCAGGGATTCGGGAGACCCAGTACTTC.

V and J are TRBV5-1 and TRBJ2-1; D ambiguous. Per the germline V gene, CDR1 is SGHRS and CDR2 is YFSETQ. The V and J ends lost 0 bases and 4 bases respectively, with 11 bases between them. The CDR3 runs 15 residues. This CDR3 is CASSLEGTAYNEQFF. The CDR3 nucleotides are TGCGCCAGCAGCTTGGAGGGAACAGCGTACAATGAGCAGTTCTTC. Filled out from reference TRBV5-1 and TRBJ2-1, the complete variable domain reads KAGVTQTPRYLIKTRGQQVTLSCSPISGHRSVSWYQQTPGQGLQFLFEYFSETQRNKGNFPGRFSGRQFSNSRSEMNVSTLELGDSALYLCASSLEGTAYNEQFFGPGTRLTVL.

This clonotype was counted many times. V is TRBV29-1 and J is TRBJ2-2, with no clear D. The CDR3 length is 12 residues. Trimming took off 4 bases at V and 1 base at J, with 4 bases between the two ends. Germline V gene sequence: CDR1 SQVTM, CDR2 ANQGSEA. CDR3: CSVALNTGELFF. CDR3 coding DNA: TGCAGCGTTGCCCTGAACACCGGGGAGCTGTTTTTT.

This clonotype was observed a few times. The chain combines TRBV12-3 or TRBV12-4 with TRBJ2-2, with TRBD1 matching over 12 bases. The ends lost 6 bases at V and 7 bases at J; junction bases unmatched: 3. There are 14 residues in the CDR3. CDR3 residues: CASRGTGGLGELFF. CDR3 nucleotide sequence: TGTGCCAGCAGGGGGACAGGGGGCCTCGGGGAGCTGTTTTTT.

This clonotype was detected many times. The CDR3 loop reads CASSGTGGGETQYF. CDR3 nucleotide sequence: TGTGCCAGCAGTGGTACAGGGGGCGGAGAGACCCAGTACTTC. The chain is built from TRBV28 and TRBJ2-5, with 9 bases matching TRBD1. With V trimmed by 5 bases and J by 4 bases, 5 bases remained unmatched. CDR3 size: 14 residues. Germline V lookup: CDR1 MDHEN, CDR2 SYDVKM.

This rearrangement joins TRBV20-1 to TRBJ1-1, with TRBD1 matching 7 bases. The CDR3 length is 14 residues. Germline trimming cut 5 bases from V and 4 bases from J; bases unmatched to any gene: 10. The germline CDR1 and CDR2 sequences are DFQATT and SNEGSKA (reference sequence). The CDR3 spells CSAGTGTASTEAFF. DNA for the CDR3: TGCAGTGCTGGTACCGGGACAGCCAGCACTGAAGCTTTCTTT.

DNA for the CDR3: TGTGCCAGCAGTTACAAGTTAGGGGCTGGGGCCAACGTCCTGACTTTC. The encoded protein is CASSYKLGAGANVLTF. This chain links TRBV7-8 with TRBJ2-6; D perhaps matches TRBD1 (5 bases). This CDR3 region has 16 residues. V dropped 6 bases and J dropped 2 bases, with 14 bases sitting between them. CDR1 is SGHVS and CDR2 is FQNEAQ in the germline V gene.

The chain combines TRBV20-1 with TRBJ2-1; 8 bases are a match to TRBD2. The ends lost 3 bases at V and 4 bases at J; junction bases unmatched: 11. The germline CDR1 and CDR2 sequences are DFQATT and SNEGSKA (reference sequence). CDR3 length: 16 residues. For the CDR3, the DNA is TGCAGTGCTAGGGTGGGTCTAGCGGGCAAGTACAATGAGCAGTTCTTC. It encodes CSARVGLAGKYNEQFF.

This clonotype was picked up a small number of times. CDR3 amino acids: CAISEFGGPNTGELFF. CDR3 DNA: TGTGCCATCAGTGAGTTCGGGGGCCCAAACACCGGGGAGCTGTTTTTT. This sequence joins TRBV10-3 and TRBJ2-2; the D gene could be TRBD1 or TRBD2 (6 bases each). Germline CDR1 reads ENHRY; CDR2 reads SYGVKD. Trimming stripped 1 base from V and 2 bases from J, with 11 bases between. This CDR3 comprises 16 residues.

The chain couples TRBV7-2 to TRBJ1-1; D is possibly TRBD1 (5 bases). The CDR3 totals 13 residues. V was trimmed by 6 bases and J by 1 base, leaving 9 bases between them. Germline lookup yields CDR1 SGHTA and CDR2 FQGNSA. CDR3 sequence (DNA): TGTGCCAGCAGAAGGGACCCGAACACTGAAGCTTTCTTT. This translates into CASRRDPNTEAFF.

J is TRBJ2-1 and V is TRBV11-2, with D perhaps being TRBD1 or TRBD2 (5 bases each). Germline V gene data show CDR1 as SGHAT and CDR2 as FQNNGV. This CDR3 has 16 residues. Trimming shortened V by 3 bases and J by 0 bases, and 12 bases separated the two germline ends. The CDR3 here is CASSLRGDLSYNEQFF. The CDR3 region has the DNA TGTGCCAGCAGCTTGAGAGGGGACCTCTCCTACAATGAGCAGTTCTTC.

To note about this clonotype: At one end the junction does not follow the germline gene, possibly because of a read error. The chain has TRBV7-8 and TRBJ2-3; possible D gene TRBD2, 7 bases. Germline values: CDR1 SGHVS, CDR2 FQNEAQ. The CDR3 consists of 18 residues. The CDR3 bases are TGTGCCAGCAGCACCCCCACCAGGGGACGGGAGGTGGTAGATGCGCAGTATTTT. Its protein product is CASSTPTRGREVVDAQYF.

In its sample, this clonotype was seen many times. J is TRBJ1-1 and V is TRBV7-9; D gene ambiguous. CDR3 length: 14 residues. Per the germline V gene, CDR1 is SEHNR and CDR2 is FQNEAQ (reference sequence). Trimming left V 3 bases short and J 4 bases short, with 12 bases between. The CDR3 reads CASSFLPSGTEAFF. The CDR3 DNA reads TGTGCCAGCAGCTTCTTACCTTCAGGCACTGAAGCTTTCTTT.

V is TRBV5-1 and J is TRBJ2-1; TRBD1 matches at 7 bases. Germline CDR1 SGHRS, CDR2 YFSETQ. With 5 bases clipped from V and 10 bases from J, the junction kept 15 bases outside the gene matches. This CDR3 has 15 amino acids. CDR3 residues: CASRPFSGTVNEQFF. In DNA, the CDR3 is TGCGCCAGCAGGCCCTTTTCCGGGACAGTCAACGAGCAGTTCTTC.

V and J are TRBV28 and TRBJ2-1; TRBD1 aligns across 8 bases. This CDR3 contains 14 residues. Looked up from germline, CDR1 is MDHEN and CDR2 is SYDVKM. V was clipped by 2 bases and J by 8 bases; unmatched bases: 5. The CDR3 is CASSLPRGHDEQFF. Written as DNA, the CDR3 is TGTGCCAGCAGTTTACCCAGGGGGCACGATGAGCAGTTCTTC.

The genes are TRBV29-1 and TRBJ1-1; D is undetermined. The CDR3 runs 10 residues. V was trimmed by 7 bases and J by 4 bases, leaving 7 bases between them. Germline CDR1 reads SQVTM; CDR2 reads ANQGSEA. DNA for the CDR3: TGCAGCGGCGACCCCACTGAAGCTTTCTTT. This encodes CSGDPTEAFF.

This clonotype was counted only a few times. The CDR3 spells CASTIDTLSQHF. CDR3 coding DNA: TGTGCCAGCACCATCGACACGCTGTCCCAGCATTTT. This chain connects TRBV12-3 or TRBV12-4 to TRBJ1-5; D is unclear. The CDR3 has 12 amino acids. Trimming removed 7 bases at V and 11 bases at J, with 15 bases between.

The V gene is TRBV12-3 or TRBV12-4, the J gene TRBJ2-5; no definite D call. The CDR3 spans 14 residues. V shed 2 bases and J shed 2 bases, with 9 bases lying between them. The CDR3: CASSLRRLQETQYF. CDR3 nucleotides: TGTGCCAGCAGTTTAAGGCGGCTGCAAGAGACCCAGTACTTC.

In its sample, this clonotype was seen many times. This chain joins TRBV6-2 or TRBV6-3 and TRBJ1-1; D possibly corresponds to TRBD1 (5 bases). The V end was cut by 2 bases, the J end by 6 bases, with 16 bases between. The CDR3 length is 15 residues. The germline V gene encodes CDR1 MNHEY and CDR2 SVGEGT. CDR3 amino acids: CASSYQQGGGSEAFF. The CDR3 DNA follows: TGTGCCAGCAGTTACCAGCAGGGAGGTGGTTCTGAAGCTTTCTTT.

The genes are TRBV10-2 and TRBJ1-5; TRBD1 agrees at 9 bases. Trimming cost V 5 bases and J 2 bases; bases outside gene matches: 7. The germline V gene encodes CDR1 WSHSY and CDR2 SAAADI. There are 16 residues in the CDR3. The CDR3 region is CASSRAGDRGNQPQHF. CDR3 nucleotide sequence: TGCGCCAGCAGTAGGGCTGGGGACAGGGGCAATCAGCCCCAGCATTTT.

This clonotype was detected only a few times. The chain is built from TRBV14 and TRBJ2-2; perhaps TRBD1 as D (6 bases). Germline values: CDR1 SGHDN, CDR2 FVKESK. CDR3 length equals 14 residues. V lost 2 bases to trimming and J lost 3 bases, with 7 bases between them. The DNA of the CDR3 is TGTGCCAGCAGCCAACGACAGGACACCGGGGAGCTGTTTTTT. Translation: CASSQRQDTGELFF.